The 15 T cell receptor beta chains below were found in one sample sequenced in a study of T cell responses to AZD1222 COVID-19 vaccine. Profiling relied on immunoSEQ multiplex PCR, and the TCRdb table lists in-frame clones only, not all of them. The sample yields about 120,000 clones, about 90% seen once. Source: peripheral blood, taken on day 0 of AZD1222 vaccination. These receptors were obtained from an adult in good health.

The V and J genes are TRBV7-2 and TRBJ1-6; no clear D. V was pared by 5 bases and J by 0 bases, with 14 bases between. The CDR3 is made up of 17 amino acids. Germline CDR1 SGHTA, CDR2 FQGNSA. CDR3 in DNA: TGTGCCAGCAGCCCAGAGGTTGGCAACTCCTATAATTCACCCCTCCACTTT. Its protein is CASSPEVGNSYNSPLHF.

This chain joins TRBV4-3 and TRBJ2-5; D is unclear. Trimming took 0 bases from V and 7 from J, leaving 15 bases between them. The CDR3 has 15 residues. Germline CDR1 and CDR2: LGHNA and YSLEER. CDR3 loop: CASSQDHTFVGTQYF. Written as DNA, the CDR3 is TGCGCCAGCAGCCAAGATCATACCTTCGTGGGGACCCAGTACTTC.

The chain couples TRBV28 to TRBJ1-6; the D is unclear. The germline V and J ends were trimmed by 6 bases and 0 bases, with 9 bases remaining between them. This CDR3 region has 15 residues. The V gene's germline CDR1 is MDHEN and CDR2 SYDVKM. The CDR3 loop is CASRNPRSYNSPLHF. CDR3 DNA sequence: TGTGCCAGCAGGAACCCCCGCTCCTATAATTCACCCCTCCACTTT.

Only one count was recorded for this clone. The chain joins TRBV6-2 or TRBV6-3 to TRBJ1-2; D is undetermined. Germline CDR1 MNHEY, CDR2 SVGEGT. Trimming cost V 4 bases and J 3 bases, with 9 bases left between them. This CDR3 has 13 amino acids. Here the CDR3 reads CASSSDWDYGYTF. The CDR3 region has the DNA TGTGCCAGCAGTTCCGATTGGGACTATGGCTACACCTTC.

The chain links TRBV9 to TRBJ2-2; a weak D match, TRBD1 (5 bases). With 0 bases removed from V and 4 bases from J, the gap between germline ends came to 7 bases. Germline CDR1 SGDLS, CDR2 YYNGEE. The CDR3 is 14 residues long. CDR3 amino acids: CASSVEGVTGELFF. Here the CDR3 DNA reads TGTGCCAGCAGCGTAGAAGGGGTCACCGGGGAGCTGTTTTTT.

The CDR3 here is CASSPYFGQGRLRPQHF. The CDR3 DNA reads TGTGCCAGCAGTCCCTACTTTGGACAGGGCCGTCTAAGGCCCCAGCATTTT. The chain employs TRBV28 and TRBJ1-5; 8 bases agree with TRBD1. Germline V gives CDR1 MDHEN, CDR2 SYDVKM. V was pared by 5 bases and J by 9 bases, with 18 bases of the junction left unmatched. The CDR3 totals 17 residues.

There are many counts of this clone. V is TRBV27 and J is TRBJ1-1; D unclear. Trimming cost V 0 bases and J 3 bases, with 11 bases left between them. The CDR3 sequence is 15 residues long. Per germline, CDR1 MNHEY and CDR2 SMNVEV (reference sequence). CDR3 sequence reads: CASSLSTLQHTEAFF. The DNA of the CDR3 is TGTGCCAGCAGTTTATCAACCTTACAACACACTGAAGCTTTCTTT.

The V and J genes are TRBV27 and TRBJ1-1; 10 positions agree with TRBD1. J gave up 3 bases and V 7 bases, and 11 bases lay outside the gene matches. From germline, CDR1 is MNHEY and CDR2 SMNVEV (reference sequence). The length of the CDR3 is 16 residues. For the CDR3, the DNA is TGTGCCAGCACTTCGGGGACAGGGGTGATGGACACTGAAGCTTTCTTT. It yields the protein CASTSGTGVMDTEAFF.

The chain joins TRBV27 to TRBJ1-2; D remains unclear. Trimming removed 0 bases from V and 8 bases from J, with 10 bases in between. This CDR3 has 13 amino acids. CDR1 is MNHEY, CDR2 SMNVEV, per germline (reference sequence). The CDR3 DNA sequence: TGTGCCAGCAGTTTATCGATGGAATCCGGCTACACCTTC. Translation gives CASSLSMESGYTF.

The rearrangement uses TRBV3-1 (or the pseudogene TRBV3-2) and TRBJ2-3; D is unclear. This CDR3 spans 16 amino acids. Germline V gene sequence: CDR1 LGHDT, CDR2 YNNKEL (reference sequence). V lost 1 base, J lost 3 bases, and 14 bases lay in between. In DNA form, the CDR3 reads TGTGCCAGCAGCCAAGCCGGTCTTTTGGGAACAGATACGCAGTATTTT. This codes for CASSQAGLLGTDTQYF.

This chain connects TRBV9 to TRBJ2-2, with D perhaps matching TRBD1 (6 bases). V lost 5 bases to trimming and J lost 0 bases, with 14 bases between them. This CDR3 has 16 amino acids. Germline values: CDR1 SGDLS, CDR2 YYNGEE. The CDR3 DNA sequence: TGTGCCAGCAGGAAGACAGGAGATACGAACACCGGGGAGCTGTTTTTT. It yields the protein CASRKTGDTNTGELFF.

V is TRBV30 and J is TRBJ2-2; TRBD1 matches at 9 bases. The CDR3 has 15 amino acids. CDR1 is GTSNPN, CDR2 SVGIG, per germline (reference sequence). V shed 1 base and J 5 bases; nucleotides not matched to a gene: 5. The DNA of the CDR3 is TGTGCCTGGAGTGCCAGGGACAGGGAAACCGGGGAGCTGTTTTTT. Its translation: CAWSARDRETGELFF.

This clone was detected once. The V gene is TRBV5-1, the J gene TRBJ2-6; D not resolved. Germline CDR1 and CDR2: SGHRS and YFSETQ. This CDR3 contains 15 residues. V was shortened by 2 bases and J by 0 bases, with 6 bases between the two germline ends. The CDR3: CASSFLGSGANVLTF. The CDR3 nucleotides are TGCGCCAGCAGCTTTTTGGGCTCTGGGGCCAACGTCCTGACTTTC.

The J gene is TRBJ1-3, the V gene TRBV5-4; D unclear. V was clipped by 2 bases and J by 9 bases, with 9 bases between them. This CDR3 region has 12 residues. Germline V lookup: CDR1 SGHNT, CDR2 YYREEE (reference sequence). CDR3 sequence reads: CASSFPRGTIYF. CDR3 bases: TGTGCCAGCAGCTTCCCCCGGGGCACCATATATTTT.

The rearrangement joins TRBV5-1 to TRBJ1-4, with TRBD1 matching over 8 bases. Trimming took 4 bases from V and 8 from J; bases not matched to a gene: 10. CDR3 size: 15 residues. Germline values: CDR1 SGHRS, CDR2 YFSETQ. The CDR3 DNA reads TGCGCCAGCAGCGTCCGGACAGGGCAAATCGAAAAACTGTTTTTT. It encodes CASSVRTGQIEKLFF.